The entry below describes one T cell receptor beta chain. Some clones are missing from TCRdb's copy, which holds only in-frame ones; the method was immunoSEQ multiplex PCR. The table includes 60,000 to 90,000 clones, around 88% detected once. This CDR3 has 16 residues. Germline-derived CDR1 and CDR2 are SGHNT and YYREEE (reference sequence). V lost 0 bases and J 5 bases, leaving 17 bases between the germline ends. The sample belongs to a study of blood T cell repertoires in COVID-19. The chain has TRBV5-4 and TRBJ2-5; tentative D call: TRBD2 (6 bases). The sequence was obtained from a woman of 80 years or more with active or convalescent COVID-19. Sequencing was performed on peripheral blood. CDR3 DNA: TGTGCCAGCAGCTTGGAGGTGGTTTCGAGCGGGGAGACCCAGTACTTC. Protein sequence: CASSLEVVSSGETQYF.